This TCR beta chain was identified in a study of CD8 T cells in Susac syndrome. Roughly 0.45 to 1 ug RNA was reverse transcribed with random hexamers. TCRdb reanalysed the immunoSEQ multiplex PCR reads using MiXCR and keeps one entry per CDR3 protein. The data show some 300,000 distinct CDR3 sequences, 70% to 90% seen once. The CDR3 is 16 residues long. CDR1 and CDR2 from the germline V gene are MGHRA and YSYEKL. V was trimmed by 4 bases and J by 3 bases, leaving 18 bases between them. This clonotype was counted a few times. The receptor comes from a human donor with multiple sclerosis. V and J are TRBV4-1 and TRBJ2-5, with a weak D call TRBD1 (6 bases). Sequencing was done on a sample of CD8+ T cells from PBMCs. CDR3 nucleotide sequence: TGCGCCAGCAGCCGTTTAAGGACAGCAGGGGAAGAGACCCAGTACTTC. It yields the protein CASSRLRTAGEETQYF.